The next 12 T cell receptor beta chains were all read from a single sample in a study of cytomegalovirus exposure and HLA in healthy donors. A multiplex PCR was run with 60 Vbeta primers and 13 Jbeta primers. Only in-frame clones appear in the TCRdb table, and some are missing; sequencing was by immunoSEQ multiplex PCR. The data contain 150,000 to 200,000 clones, about four fifths of them singletons. Sequences were obtained from PBMCs. These receptors all come from a man between 18 and 35 years old in good health and CMV-seronegative.

This clone was recorded only once. V is TRBV19 and J is TRBJ1-1; the D is unclear. The CDR3 is 13 amino acids. The V gene's germline CDR1 is LNHDA and CDR2 SQIVND (reference sequence). V lost 3 bases and J 1 base, leaving 6 bases between the germline ends. The CDR3 bases are TGTGCCAGTAGTATGAGGCAGAACACTGAAGCTTTCTTT. Translating gives CASSMRQNTEAFF.

The table lists this clone with a count of one. J is TRBJ2-7 and V is TRBV27; D is unresolved. Trimming removed 6 bases at V and 6 bases at J, with 9 bases between. This CDR3 comprises 11 residues. CDR1 and CDR2 (germline): MNHEY, SMNVEV (reference sequence). CDR3 loop: CASSPESEQYF. CDR3 bases: TGTGCCAGCAGCCCCGAGTCCGAGCAGTACTTC.

The rearrangement joins TRBV13 to TRBJ1-6; D may be TRBD1 (5 bases). CDR3 length equals 14 residues. Germline V gives CDR1 PRHDT, CDR2 FYEKMQ (reference sequence). Trimming stripped 4 bases from V and 7 bases from J, with 11 bases between. CDR3 region: CASSYAGFNSPLHF. The CDR3 coding sequence is TGTGCCAGCAGCTATGCAGGGTTCAATTCACCCCTCCACTTT. Full variable domain (outside the CDR3, taken from reference TRBV13 and TRBJ1-6): AAGVIQSPRHLIKEKRETATLKCYPIPRHDTVYWYQQGPGQDPQFLISFYEKMQSDKGSIPDRFSAQQFSDYHSELNMSSLELGDSALYFCASSYAGFNSPLHFGNGTRLTVT.

The CDR3 protein is CSARLAGSYNEQFF. In nucleotides, the CDR3 is TGCAGCGCTAGACTAGCGGGGTCCTACAATGAGCAGTTCTTC. J is TRBJ2-1 and V is TRBV29-1, with 11 positions matching TRBD2. V shed 7 bases and J 1 base; nucleotides not matched to a gene: 3. Per germline, CDR1 SQVTM and CDR2 ANQGSEA. The CDR3 totals 14 residues.

The V call is TRBV4-3, the J call TRBJ1-1, with D possibly TRBD1 on 6 matching bases. CDR3 length: 15 amino acids. Germline CDR1 reads LGHNA; CDR2 reads YSLEER. The V gene lost 0 bases and the J gene lost 3 bases, with 11 bases spanning the gap. The DNA of the CDR3 is TGCGCCAGCAGCCAAGATCAGGGGCCTTACACTGAAGCTTTCTTT. Its protein product is CASSQDQGPYTEAFF.

The V call is TRBV18, the J call TRBJ1-2; no reliable D call. With 0 bases removed from V and 2 bases from J, the gap between germline ends came to 13 bases. The length of the CDR3 is 16 residues. Germline V lookup: CDR1 KGHSH, CDR2 LQKENI. The CDR3: CASSPPGLRGNYGYTF. In DNA, the CDR3 is TGTGCCAGCTCACCACCTGGCTTGCGGGGAAACTATGGCTACACCTTC.

The chain links TRBV12-5 to TRBJ2-5; TRBD2 matches 10 bases. The CDR3 sequence is 16 residues long. J gave up 3 bases and V 1 base, and 5 bases lay outside the gene matches. Germline CDR1 LGHNT, CDR2 FRNRAP. The CDR3 nucleotides read TGTGCTAGTGGTTTGGGGACCAGCGGGGGGGAAGAGACCCAGTACTTC. This encodes CASGLGTSGGEETQYF. The full variable domain, with the rest looked up from reference TRBV12-5 and TRBJ2-5, is DARVTQTPRHKVTEMGQEVTMRCQPILGHNTVFWYRQTMMQGLELLAYFRNRAPLDDSGMPKDRFSAEMPDATLATLKIQPSEPRDSAVYFCASGLGTSGGEETQYFGPGTRLLVL.

The chain couples TRBV2 to TRBJ2-7; 12 nucleotides agree with TRBD2. CDR1 and CDR2 from the germline V gene are SNHLY and FYNNEI. This CDR3 has 16 amino acids. Trimming removed 7 bases from V and 5 bases from J; junction bases left unmatched: 12. CDR3 region: CASTASASGRADEQYF. The DNA for the CDR3 is TGTGCCAGCACTGCCTCTGCTAGCGGGAGGGCCGACGAGCAGTACTTC.

The chain links TRBV5-1 to TRBJ1-2; 8 bases agree with TRBD1. The CDR3 consists of 16 residues. The germline CDR1 and CDR2 sequences are SGHRS and YFSETQ. Trimming cost V 0 bases and J 3 bases; bases outside gene matches: 7. The CDR3: CASSLAGTGSHYGYTF. The CDR3 DNA follows: TGCGCCAGCAGCTTGGCCGGGACAGGCTCTCACTATGGCTACACCTTC. The whole variable domain, filled in from reference TRBV5-1 and TRBJ1-2, reads KAGVTQTPRYLIKTRGQQVTLSCSPISGHRSVSWYQQTPGQGLQFLFEYFSETQRNKGNFPGRFSGRQFSNSRSEMNVSTLELGDSALYLCASSLAGTGSHYGYTFGSGTRLTVV.

Concerning this clone: Additional DNA sequences in this sample encode the identical CDR3. This chain uses TRBV6-5 with TRBJ1-3, with D uncertain. Germline V gene sequence: CDR1 MNHEY, CDR2 SVGAGI. There are 13 residues in the CDR3. With 7 bases removed from V and 0 bases from J, the gap between germline ends came to 7 bases. The CDR3, as DNA: TGTGCCAGCACTAGGAGCTCTGGAAACACCATATATTTT. This translates into CASTRSSGNTIYF.

The sample holds a few counts of this clone. This chain uses TRBV7-2 with TRBJ2-7; 7 bases map to TRBD1. Germline V gives CDR1 SGHTA, CDR2 FQGNSA. V was pared by 3 bases and J by 6 bases, with 14 bases of the junction left unmatched. The CDR3 is made up of 16 amino acids. The CDR3 protein is CASSFTSTPRQGEQYF. The DNA for the CDR3 is TGTGCCAGCAGCTTTACATCGACCCCCCGACAGGGCGAGCAGTACTTC. The full variable domain, rest sourced from reference TRBV7-2 and TRBJ2-7, is GAGVSQSPSNKVTEKGKDVELRCDPISGHTALYWYRQSLGQGLEFLIYFQGNSAPDKSGLPSDRFSAERTGGSVSTLTIQRTQQEDSAVYLCASSFTSTPRQGEQYFGPGTRLTVT.

The chain links TRBV5-1 to TRBJ2-4; 14 bases align to TRBD2. Looked up from germline, CDR1 is SGHRS and CDR2 is YFSETQ. Trimming at V came to 4 bases and at J to 0 bases, leaving 12 bases not matched to a gene. This CDR3 has 20 residues. CDR3 loop: CASSLTWGLAGVRAKNIQYF. The CDR3 DNA is TGCGCCAGCAGCCTGACCTGGGGACTAGCGGGAGTGAGAGCCAAAAACATTCAGTACTTC. The variable domain in full, completed from reference TRBV5-1 and TRBJ2-4, reads KAGVTQTPRYLIKTRGQQVTLSCSPISGHRSVSWYQQTPGQGLQFLFEYFSETQRNKGNFPGRFSGRQFSNSRSEMNVSTLELGDSALYLCASSLTWGLAGVRAKNIQYFGAGTRLSVL.